This is a list of T cell receptor beta chains from one sample in a study of T cell responses to AZD1222 COVID-19 vaccine. This table comes from immunoSEQ multiplex PCR, and its TCRdb copy is limited to in-frame clones, with some not included. The repertoire includes about 110,000 clones, 90% to 95% of them detected once, and roughly 2% sits in the top ten. The material sequenced was peripheral blood, taken on day 0 of AZD1222 vaccination. Every receptor here comes from an adult in good health. Both conserved end residues are part of each CDR3. D genes are given only for firm matches. Only part of the rows carry a size: once, few, many, or a class if the clone is expanded.

j_gene | abundance | v_gene | len | d_gene | CDR3nt | CDR3aa
TRBJ2-5 | . | TRBV29-1 | 12 | . | TGCAGCGTACGGACCTCTCAAGAGACCCAGTACTTC | CSVRTSQETQYF
TRBJ1-5 | once | TRBV19 | 14 | TRBD1 | TGTGCCAGTAGTAACGGACAGGGATATCAGCCCCAGCATTTT | CASSNGQGYQPQHF
TRBJ1-5 | . | TRBV7-2 | 12 | . | TGTGCCAGCAGCTTGAGTCGACAGCCCCAGCATTTT | CASSLSRQPQHF
TRBJ1-1 | . | TRBV12-3/TRBV12-4 | 13 | . | TGTGCCAGCAGTTTAGAAGGGGACACTGAAGCTTTCTTT | CASSLEGDTEAFF
TRBJ1-6 | . | TRBV5-8 | 15 | . | TGTGCCAGCAGCTTGGCCCTAGGTTCGGGTTCACCCCTCCACTTT | CASSLALGSGSPLHF
TRBJ1-1 | once | TRBV28 | 14 | . | TGTGCCAGCAGTTTAAGCAGGTTGAACACTGAAGCTTTCTTT | CASSLSRLNTEAFF
TRBJ1-1 | . | TRBV28 | 16 | . | TGTGCCAGCAGTTTAAGGGGTCAGGCATCGAACACTGAAGCTTTCTTT | CASSLRGQASNTEAFF
TRBJ2-5 | once | TRBV3-1/TRBV3-2 | 16 | TRBD2 | TGTGCCAGCAGCCTGAGGACTAGCACCCCTGCGGAGACCCAGTACTTC | CASSLRTSTPAETQYF
TRBJ2-1 | . | TRBV27 | 10 | . | TGTGCCAGCAGTTTAAAAAAGCAGTTCTTC | CASSLKKQFF
TRBJ2-7 | . | TRBV4-3 | 14 | . | TGCGCCAGCAGCCAAGTTACCTGGAACTACGAGCAGTACTTC | CASSQVTWNYEQYF
TRBJ1-6 | . | TRBV19 | 15 | . | TGTGCCAGTAGTATGAGGGAGGGGGTTAATTCACCCCTCCACTTT | CASSMREGVNSPLHF
TRBJ1-5 | . | TRBV11-2 | 15 | . | TGTGCCAGCAGCCCCGGACAGATTAGCAATCAGCCCCAGCATTTT | CASSPGQISNQPQHF
TRBJ1-1 | . | TRBV5-4 | 13 | . | TGTGCCAGCAGCTTTAGGCAGAACACTGAAGCTTTCTTT | CASSFRQNTEAFF
TRBJ1-3 | once | TRBV30 | 14 | . | TGTGCCTGGAGTGTACGCAGGGACTTTGTCACCATATATTTT | CAWSVRRDFVTIYF
TRBJ2-7 | . | TRBV27 | 15 | . | TGTGCCAGCACTCATCAGGCCGGGGTCCTCTACGAGCAGTACTTC | CASTHQAGVLYEQYF
TRBJ2-7 | . | TRBV28 | 15 | . | TGTGCCAGCATCCAAGAAGGAGGACCCCCCTACGAGCAGTACTTC | CASIQEGGPPYEQYF
TRBJ1-5 | . | TRBV19 | 13 | . | TGTGCCAGTACTCTGGCCCCAACTCAGCCCCAGCATTTT | CASTLAPTQPQHF
TRBJ1-3 | . | TRBV7-3 | 13 | . | TGTGCCAGCAGCATCGACAGGAGGAACACCATATATTTT | CASSIDRRNTIYF
TRBJ2-5 | once | TRBV7-9 | 16 | . | TGTGCCAGCAGCCGGGGGGCGGGACTTTCTAAAGAGACCCAGTACTTC | CASSRGAGLSKETQYF
TRBJ2-1 | . | TRBV6-5 | 12 | TRBD1 | TGTGCCAGCAGTTACAGTCAGGGGGCGCAGTTCTTC | CASSYSQGAQFF
TRBJ2-5 | . | TRBV19 | 16 | . | TGTGCCAGTAGTGACTATCCCGCCGGGCGTGGAGAGACCCAGTACTTC | CASSDYPAGRGETQYF
TRBJ2-7 | few | TRBV7-2 | 13 | . | TGTGCCAGCAGCCCCAGGACGACGCGGGAGCAGTACTTC | CASSPRTTREQYF
TRBJ2-7 | . | TRBV6-6 | 12 | TRBD1 | TGTGCCATCGAACCTAGACAGGGCGAGCAGTACTTC | CAIEPRQGEQYF
TRBJ2-1 | once | TRBV5-4 | 12 | . | TGTGCCAGCAGCTTGGGAGGGGCTGAGCAGTTCTTC | CASSLGGAEQFF
TRBJ2-7 | . | TRBV19 | 14 | TRBD1 | TGTGCCAGTAGTGTGGGACAGGGACTTGGGGAGCAGTACTTC | CASSVGQGLGEQYF
TRBJ1-1 | . | TRBV6-5 | 12 | . | TGTGCCAGCAGTTTGAGAAACACTGAAGCTTTCTTT | CASSLRNTEAFF
TRBJ2-3 | . | TRBV29-1 | 10 | . | TGCAGCGCAAGCACAGATACGCAGTATTTT | CSASTDTQYF
TRBJ1-5 | . | TRBV4-1 | 17 | . | TGCGCCAGCAGCCAAGTCGAAACAGCTTATAGCAATCAGCCCCAGCATTTT | CASSQVETAYSNQPQHF
TRBJ2-7 | . | TRBV6-5 | 13 | . | TGTGCCAGCAGTTACGGGGACGGCTACGAGCAGTACTTC | CASSYGDGYEQYF
TRBJ2-5 | few | TRBV5-1 | 14 | . | TGCGCCAGCACTTCCCTAGCAGACCAAGAGACCCAGTACTTC | CASTSLADQETQYF
TRBJ1-1 | . | TRBV18 | 14 | TRBD1 | TGTGCCAGCTCGATATTACAGGGGGGCACTGAAGCTTTCTTT | CASSILQGGTEAFF
TRBJ2-3 | . | TRBV18 | 18 | . | TGTGCCAGCTCACCAGTTCGACAGCCAATGTCTAGCACAGATACGCAGTATTTT | CASSPVRQPMSSTDTQYF
TRBJ1-1 | . | TRBV11-3 | 14 | . | TGTGCCAGCAGCTTAAGGGGCGTGAACACTGAAGCTTTCTTT | CASSLRGVNTEAFF
TRBJ1-6 | . | TRBV5-1 | 13 | . | TGCGCCAGCAGTACCACAAGTAATTCACCCCTCCACTTT | CASSTTSNSPLHF
TRBJ1-2 | once | TRBV6-5 | 13 | . | TGTGCCAGTTGGTCCGAGACACTCTATGGCTACACCTTC | CASWSETLYGYTF
TRBJ2-3 | . | TRBV5-1 | 15 | TRBD2 | TGCGCCAGCCAGGGGACTAGTCCGGGCACAGATACGCAGTATTTT | CASQGTSPGTDTQYF
TRBJ2-7 | . | TRBV9 | 11 | . | TGTGCAACTACTGCGGAATACGAGCAGTACTTC | CATTAEYEQYF
TRBJ1-3 | . | TRBV6-5 | 14 | . | TGTGCCAGCAGTTACAAGCGGGGGGGCAACACCATATATTTT | CASSYKRGGNTIYF
TRBJ1-5 | . | TRBV19 | 15 | TRBD1 | TGTGCCAGTAGTCCGAGACAGGGAGCGTGGCAGCCCCAGCATTTT | CASSPRQGAWQPQHF
TRBJ1-2 | . | TRBV6-6 | 15 | TRBD1 | TGTGCCAGCACCAACCCCGGGACAGGGTATATTGGCTACACCTTC | CASTNPGTGYIGYTF
TRBJ2-7 | . | TRBV21-1 | 16 | . | TGTGCCAGCAGCAAAGTTAACTGGATCGGGTTCTACGAGCAGTACTTC | CASSKVNWIGFYEQYF
TRBJ2-3 | . | TRBV11-2 | 18 | TRBD2 | TGTGCCAGCAGCTTATCGACCGGTAGCGGGAGGATCACAGATACGCAGTATTTT | CASSLSTGSGRITDTQYF
TRBJ1-1 | . | TRBV11-3 | 11 | . | TGTGCCAGCAGCTCCACCACTGAAGCTTTCTTT | CASSSTTEAFF
TRBJ2-1 | . | TRBV27 | 15 | . | TGTGCCAGCAGCTCCCCGGGACCTCTTGAGGATGAGCAGTTCTTC | CASSSPGPLEDEQFF
TRBJ2-7 | few | TRBV19 | 14 | . | TGTGCCAGTAGTCTGACAGGCCGCTCCTACGAGCAGTACTTC | CASSLTGRSYEQYF
TRBJ1-1 | . | TRBV7-3 | 13 | . | TGTGCCAGCAGCTTAACTTTGAGCACTGAAGCTTTCTTT | CASSLTLSTEAFF
TRBJ1-2 | once | TRBV5-4 | 14 | . | TGTGCCAGCAGCTTGGAACGCGTTAACTATGGCTACACCTTC | CASSLERVNYGYTF
TRBJ2-2 | . | TRBV7-8 | 15 | TRBD2 | TGTGCCAGCAGCTTAGCCTCGGGACTAGCCCACTTGTTGTTTTTT | CASSLASGLAHLLFF
TRBJ1-2 | . | TRBV2 | 15 | . | TGTGCCAGCCGTCGGGCGGGACAAAGGGTCTATGGCTACACCTTC | CASRRAGQRVYGYTF
TRBJ1-4 | . | TRBV19 | 15 | . | TGTGCCAGTAGTATATCGGCAGGGGTGAATGAAAAACTGTTTTTT | CASSISAGVNEKLFF
TRBJ1-3 | . | TRBV6-5 | 14 | . | TGTGCCAGCAGTTACCTACAGGGTCGTTCCACCATATATTTT | CASSYLQGRSTIYF
TRBJ1-2 | . | TRBV4-1 | 16 | TRBD1 | TGCGCCAGCAGCCAAGACCCATGGACAGGCTACTATGGCTACACCTTC | CASSQDPWTGYYGYTF
TRBJ2-7 | . | TRBV2 | 15 | TRBD1 | TGTGCCAGCAGTGAAGAACGGACAGGGTACTACGAGCAGTACTTC | CASSEERTGYYEQYF
TRBJ2-7 | . | TRBV5-4 | 14 | TRBD1 | TGTGCCAGCACCCGGGACAGATCAACCTACGAGCAGTACTTC | CASTRDRSTYEQYF
TRBJ1-5 | . | TRBV2 | 17 | . | TGTGCCAGCAGGACCGAAGGGACGGATTATAGCAATCAGCCCCAGCATTTT | CASRTEGTDYSNQPQHF
TRBJ2-7 | once | TRBV6-6 | 16 | TRBD2 | TGTGCCAGCAGACTAGGACTAGCGGGAGTAGGAAACGAGCAGTACTTC | CASRLGLAGVGNEQYF
TRBJ1-1 | . | TRBV5-1 | 14 | . | TGCGCCAGCAGCTTGGACACTCGGAACACTGAAGCTTTCTTT | CASSLDTRNTEAFF
TRBJ2-1 | . | TRBV13 | 15 | TRBD2 | TGTGCCAGCAGCCCAACAAGCGGGAGTGAATATGAGCAGTTCTTC | CASSPTSGSEYEQFF